These T cell receptor beta chains were read from a single sample in a study of identical twins. TCRdb itself ran the 5' RACE reads through MiXCR, one entry per CDR3 protein. The sample carries around 290,000 distinct CDR3 sequences, roughly 10% recorded once. These data were also filed under a second study, of yellow fever vaccine responses in identical twins.

Specimen: CD8+ T cells sorted from blood. These receptors came from a woman aged 18-30 years in good health. CDR3s include the opening cysteine and the closing phenylalanine or tryptophan. D genes are given only for firm matches. The listing skips clone size in some rows; elsewhere it reads once, few, many or a size class.

V gene: TRBV10-3
D gene: TRBD2
J gene: TRBJ2-3
clone size: many
CDR3 DNA: TGTGCCTCGGACGGGGGGGCTGGCACAGATACGCAGTATTTT
CDR3 protein: CASDGGAGTDTQYF

V gene: TRBV20-1
D gene: TRBD2
J gene: TRBJ2-1
clone size: .
CDR3 DNA: TGCAGTGCTGAATCGGGACTAGCGGGAGGGATGGGGATATACAATGAGCAGTTCTTC
CDR3 protein: CSAESGLAGGMGIYNEQFF

V gene: TRBV4-3
D gene: TRBD1
J gene: TRBJ1-1
clone size: many
CDR3 DNA: TGCGCCAGCAGCCTGACAGGGGGCGAGCGAGCTTTCTTT
CDR3 protein: CASSLTGGERAFF

V gene: TRBV3-1
D gene: TRBD1
J gene: TRBJ2-7
clone size: .
CDR3 DNA: TGTGCCAGCAGCCAAGATCACCTGGGGACAGGGACCTACGAGCAGTACTTC
CDR3 protein: CASSQDHLGTGTYEQYF

V gene: TRBV20-1
D gene: .
J gene: TRBJ2-2
clone size: many
CDR3 DNA: TGCAGTGCGCGGACGGACACCGGGGAGCTGTTTTTT
CDR3 protein: CSARTDTGELFF

V gene: TRBV7-8
D gene: TRBD1
J gene: TRBJ2-1
clone size: many
CDR3 DNA: TGTGCCAGCAGCTTAGGACAGGGCCACAATGAGCAGTTCTTC
CDR3 protein: CASSLGQGHNEQFF

V gene: TRBV11-1
D gene: TRBD2
J gene: TRBJ2-1
clone size: .
CDR3 DNA: TGTGCCAGCAGCTTCTTTAGCGGGAGTCCCTCGCGCGATGAGCAGTTCTTC
CDR3 protein: CASSFFSGSPSRDEQFF

V gene: TRBV20-1
D gene: .
J gene: TRBJ1-5
clone size: .
CDR3 DNA: TGCAGTGCTAGGACAGAATCTAGCAATCAGCCCCAGCATTTT
CDR3 protein: CSARTESSNQPQHF

V gene: TRBV7-3
D gene: TRBD2
J gene: TRBJ2-1
clone size: many
CDR3 DNA: TGTGCCAGCAGCTTAATGGGGACTAGCGGGTACAATGAGCAGTTCTTC
CDR3 protein: CASSLMGTSGYNEQFF

V gene: TRBV7-9
D gene: TRBD1
J gene: TRBJ2-7
clone size: many
CDR3 DNA: TGTGCCACAAGAGACAGGGCCTACGAGCAGTACTTC
CDR3 protein: CATRDRAYEQYF

V gene: TRBV6-2/TRBV6-3
D gene: .
J gene: TRBJ2-7
clone size: .
CDR3 DNA: TGTGCCAGCAGTTACCAGGGGACGACCTACGAGCAGTACTTC
CDR3 protein: CASSYQGTTYEQYF

V gene: TRBV4-1
D gene: .
J gene: TRBJ1-2
clone size: few
CDR3 DNA: TGCGCCAGCAGCCAAGTTGGGCAGCTCTATGGCTACACCTTC
CDR3 protein: CASSQVGQLYGYTF

V gene: TRBV20-1
D gene: .
J gene: TRBJ2-5
clone size: .
CDR3 DNA: TGCAGTGCTAGGCCGGGAAGAGCGTGGGAGACCCAGTACTTC
CDR3 protein: CSARPGRAWETQYF

V gene: TRBV27
D gene: TRBD2
J gene: TRBJ2-5
clone size: .
CDR3 DNA: TGTGCCAGCAGTCCGGCGGGAGGGACCCAGTACTTC
CDR3 protein: CASSPAGGTQYF

V gene: TRBV5-1
D gene: .
J gene: TRBJ2-7
clone size: many
CDR3 DNA: TGCGCCAGCAGCTTAGCTGGGCGCCGAACCTACGAGCAGTACTTC
CDR3 protein: CASSLAGRRTYEQYF

V gene: TRBV7-9
D gene: .
J gene: TRBJ2-7
clone size: many
CDR3 DNA: TGTGCCAGCAGCTTAGCAGGGGACTTCACCTACGAGCAGTACTTC
CDR3 protein: CASSLAGDFTYEQYF

V gene: TRBV20-1
D gene: TRBD2
J gene: TRBJ2-1
clone size: .
CDR3 DNA: TGCAGTGCGCCCGGGACTAGCGGGATTTCCTACAATGAGCAGTTCTTC
CDR3 protein: CSAPGTSGISYNEQFF

V gene: TRBV5-8
D gene: .
J gene: TRBJ2-7
clone size: few
CDR3 DNA: TGTGCCAGCAGCCTAAGAGACACCAGACCTTACGAGCAGTACTTC
CDR3 protein: CASSLRDTRPYEQYF

V gene: TRBV6-2/TRBV6-3
D gene: TRBD1
J gene: TRBJ2-3
clone size: .
CDR3 DNA: TGTGCCAGCAGGGACAGGATCGGCACAGATACGCAGTATTTT
CDR3 protein: CASRDRIGTDTQYF

V gene: TRBV7-9
D gene: .
J gene: TRBJ2-7
clone size: many
CDR3 DNA: TGTGCCAGCACCCACCCGGGGGACATCTACGAGCAGTACTTC
CDR3 protein: CASTHPGDIYEQYF

V gene: TRBV29-1
D gene: .
J gene: TRBJ2-7
clone size: few
CDR3 DNA: TGCAGCGTTGGTGCCTATACCTACGAGCAGTACTTC
CDR3 protein: CSVGAYTYEQYF

V gene: TRBV27
D gene: .
J gene: TRBJ2-1
clone size: few
CDR3 DNA: TGTGCCAGCAGCACCGACCGGGACATCTCCTACAATGAGCAGTTCTTC
CDR3 protein: CASSTDRDISYNEQFF

V gene: TRBV7-3
D gene: .
J gene: TRBJ2-1
clone size: many
CDR3 DNA: TGTGCCAGCAGCTTAAGCCCGGGGGCGGGCGATGAGCAGTTCTTC
CDR3 protein: CASSLSPGAGDEQFF

V gene: TRBV2
D gene: .
J gene: TRBJ2-3
clone size: many
CDR3 DNA: TGTGCCAGCAGTGAAGGTCTTAATACGCAGTATTTT
CDR3 protein: CASSEGLNTQYF

V gene: TRBV19
D gene: .
J gene: TRBJ2-3
clone size: few
CDR3 DNA: TGTGCCAGTAGTATCCCAGAGGATACGCAGTATTTT
CDR3 protein: CASSIPEDTQYF

V gene: TRBV27
D gene: .
J gene: TRBJ2-1
clone size: many
CDR3 DNA: TGTGCCAGCAGTTTATACACGGGCGTTGTTGAGCAGTTCTTC
CDR3 protein: CASSLYTGVVEQFF

V gene: TRBV12-3/TRBV12-4
D gene: TRBD2
J gene: TRBJ2-2
clone size: many
CDR3 DNA: TGTGCCAGCAGTTCGGATAGCGGGAGTCCGAACACCGGGGAGCTGTTTTTT
CDR3 protein: CASSSDSGSPNTGELFF

V gene: TRBV27
D gene: TRBD2
J gene: TRBJ2-5
clone size: few
CDR3 DNA: TGTGCCAGCAGTTTATGGCGGGGGGAGACCCAGTACTTC
CDR3 protein: CASSLWRGETQYF

V gene: TRBV20-1
D gene: TRBD2
J gene: TRBJ2-1
clone size: .
CDR3 DNA: TGCAGTGCTCTGGACCAGCGGGAGCTCAATGAGCAGTTCTTC
CDR3 protein: CSALDQRELNEQFF

V gene: TRBV28
D gene: .
J gene: TRBJ2-5
clone size: many
CDR3 DNA: TGTGCCAGCAGTCTGACAGGATTCCAAGAGACCCAGTACTTC
CDR3 protein: CASSLTGFQETQYF

V gene: TRBV20-1
D gene: .
J gene: TRBJ2-7
clone size: many
CDR3 DNA: TGCAGTGCCGCCAGCGGACACACCTACGAGCAGTACTTC
CDR3 protein: CSAASGHTYEQYF

V gene: TRBV29-1
D gene: TRBD1
J gene: TRBJ2-7
clone size: many
CDR3 DNA: TGCAGCGTTGTGGGACAGCTTTCTTACGAGCAGTACTTC
CDR3 protein: CSVVGQLSYEQYF

V gene: TRBV7-2
D gene: TRBD2
J gene: TRBJ2-1
clone size: many
CDR3 DNA: TGTGCCAGCAGCTTCGCGGGAGGTGCATATGAGCAGTTCTTC
CDR3 protein: CASSFAGGAYEQFF

V gene: TRBV12-3/TRBV12-4
D gene: .
J gene: TRBJ2-7
clone size: few
CDR3 DNA: TGTGCCAGCAGTTTATCATCGTCATATTACGAGCAGTACTTC
CDR3 protein: CASSLSSSYYEQYF

V gene: TRBV4-3
D gene: .
J gene: TRBJ2-2
clone size: many
CDR3 DNA: TGCGCCAGCAGCCAAGACCGAAACACCGGGGAGCTGTTTTTT
CDR3 protein: CASSQDRNTGELFF

V gene: TRBV12-3/TRBV12-4
D gene: .
J gene: TRBJ2-1
clone size: many
CDR3 DNA: TGTGCCAGCAGTATTAGGGGGGGCTCCTACAATGAGCAGTTCTTC
CDR3 protein: CASSIRGGSYNEQFF

V gene: TRBV11-2
D gene: .
J gene: TRBJ2-7
clone size: .
CDR3 DNA: TGTGCCAGCAGCTTTGGGGGGATTACCTACGAGCAGTACTTC
CDR3 protein: CASSFGGITYEQYF

V gene: TRBV7-9
D gene: .
J gene: TRBJ2-1
clone size: many
CDR3 DNA: TGTGCCAGCAGCCCCATAGCGTCAGTTGAGCAGTTCTTC
CDR3 protein: CASSPIASVEQFF

V gene: TRBV6-1
D gene: .
J gene: TRBJ1-5
clone size: many
CDR3 DNA: TGTGCCAGCAGTGACAGACGGGCTTATCAGCCCCAGCATTTT
CDR3 protein: CASSDRRAYQPQHF

V gene: TRBV25-1
D gene: TRBD2
J gene: TRBJ2-1
clone size: many
CDR3 DNA: TGTGTTACTAGCGGGGGGCTCAATGAGCAGTTCTTC
CDR3 protein: CVTSGGLNEQFF

V gene: TRBV20-1
D gene: .
J gene: TRBJ2-5
clone size: .
CDR3 DNA: TGCAGTGCTTCGGACGGGACCCAGTACTTC
CDR3 protein: CSASDGTQYF

V gene: TRBV7-9
D gene: .
J gene: TRBJ1-2
clone size: few
CDR3 DNA: TGTGCGTCGGAGAGTTCTAGCTATGGCTACACCTTC
CDR3 protein: CASESSSYGYTF

V gene: TRBV9
D gene: .
J gene: TRBJ2-1
clone size: .
CDR3 DNA: TGTGCCAGCAGCAACGGTTGGAGCTCCTACAATGAGCAGTTCTTC
CDR3 protein: CASSNGWSSYNEQFF

V gene: TRBV20-1
D gene: .
J gene: TRBJ2-5
clone size: many
CDR3 DNA: TGCAGTGCTAGAGGGAGCTTAGATGGCAGGGCCGCCTTGATTCAAGAGACCCAGTACTTC
CDR3 protein: CSARGSLDGRAALIQETQYF

V gene: TRBV12-3/TRBV12-4
D gene: TRBD2
J gene: TRBJ2-5
clone size: .
CDR3 DNA: TGTGCCAGCAGTTTCGGACTAGCGGAAGAAGAGACCCAGTACTTC
CDR3 protein: CASSFGLAEEETQYF

V gene: TRBV12-3/TRBV12-4
D gene: TRBD2
J gene: TRBJ2-1
clone size: few
CDR3 DNA: TGTGCCAGCAGGGGGACTAGCGGGGGGTTATACAATGAGCAGTTCTTC
CDR3 protein: CASRGTSGGLYNEQFF

V gene: TRBV28
D gene: .
J gene: TRBJ2-1
clone size: few
CDR3 DNA: TGTGCCAGCAGTTTCGTCACGGGGTCCTACAATGAGCAGTTCTTC
CDR3 protein: CASSFVTGSYNEQFF

V gene: TRBV5-6
D gene: TRBD2
J gene: TRBJ2-7
clone size: few
CDR3 DNA: TGTGCCAGCAGCTCAGAGCGGGAGGGCCTTTACGAGCAGTACTTC
CDR3 protein: CASSSEREGLYEQYF

V gene: TRBV15
D gene: .
J gene: TRBJ2-5
clone size: few
CDR3 DNA: TGTGCCACCAGCAGAGCGACCGGGGGCGTAGAGACCCAGTACTTC
CDR3 protein: CATSRATGGVETQYF

V gene: TRBV3-1
D gene: TRBD2
J gene: TRBJ2-7
clone size: few
CDR3 DNA: TGTGCCAGCAGCCAAGGACTAGCGGACACCTACGAGCAGTACTTC
CDR3 protein: CASSQGLADTYEQYF

V gene: TRBV19
D gene: .
J gene: TRBJ1-1
clone size: few
CDR3 DNA: TGTGCCAGTAGTATAGCTGTGACTCTTTCTACTGAAGCTTTCTTT
CDR3 protein: CASSIAVTLSTEAFF

V gene: TRBV29-1
D gene: TRBD2
J gene: TRBJ2-1
clone size: .
CDR3 DNA: TGCAGCGCACTTAATTTAGCGGGAGGGCTTAATGAGCAGTTCTTC
CDR3 protein: CSALNLAGGLNEQFF

V gene: TRBV20-1
D gene: .
J gene: TRBJ1-1
clone size: few
CDR3 DNA: TGCAGTGCTAGAGAGCCAGGCGTGAACACTGAAGCTTTCTTT
CDR3 protein: CSAREPGVNTEAFF

V gene: TRBV7-2
D gene: TRBD2
J gene: TRBJ2-7
clone size: many
CDR3 DNA: TGTGCCAGCAGCTTAGTAGCGGGGGGTTCCTACGAGCAGTACTTC
CDR3 protein: CASSLVAGGSYEQYF

V gene: TRBV6-4
D gene: TRBD2
J gene: TRBJ2-2
clone size: many
CDR3 DNA: TGTGCCAGCAGTGACAGCGGGAGGGCCACCGGGGAGCTGTTTTTT
CDR3 protein: CASSDSGRATGELFF